The rows below give T cell receptor beta chains drawn from one sample of a study of shared clonotypes between healthy human individuals. The protocol was immunoSEQ multiplex PCR, while the TCRdb copy is restricted to in-frame clones and leaves out a portion. The sample lists some 530,000 clones, roughly 80% seen once, with roughly 13% in the top ten. Sequenced input: PBMCs. These receptors originate from a middle-aged woman in good health. Some clones in this sample may be carry-over from other donors' samples. CDR3s include the opening cysteine and the closing phenylalanine or tryptophan. The D gene is left open where the match is weak. Not all rows give a size; the values are once, few, many and, for expanded clones, a class.

D: TRBD2; size: once; V: TRBV7-9; J: TRBJ2-1; CDR3: CASSSRLAGPYNEQFF; DNA: TGTGCCAGCAGCTCCCGACTAGCGGGGCCATACAATGAGCAGTTCTTC
D: NA; size: few; V: TRBV14; J: TRBJ1-4; CDR3: CASSQNTPAVGEKLFF; DNA: TGTGCCAGCAGCCAAAACACACCAGCCGTCGGCGAAAAACTGTTTTTT
D: NA; size: NA; V: TRBV5-1; J: TRBJ2-5; CDR3: CASSSDGIQETQYF; DNA: TGCGCCAGCAGCTCTGACGGTATACAAGAGACCCAGTACTTC
D: NA; size: NA; V: TRBV19; J: TRBJ2-7; CDR3: CASSDRSYEQYF; DNA: TGTGCCAGTAGTGACCGCTCCTACGAGCAGTACTTC
D: NA; size: NA; V: TRBV7-7; J: TRBJ2-1; CDR3: CASSLRKSSHNEQFF; DNA: TGTGCTAGCAGCTTAAGGAAGTCCTCCCACAATGAGCAGTTCTTC
D: NA; size: many; V: TRBV11-2; J: TRBJ1-2; CDR3: CASSPRISYTF; DNA: TGTGCCAGCAGCCCCAGGATCAGCTACACCTTC
D: NA; size: few; V: TRBV9; J: TRBJ2-2; CDR3: CASSVDQGLTGELFF; DNA: TGTGCCAGCAGCGTAGACCAGGGACTCACCGGGGAGCTGTTTTTT
D: NA; size: NA; V: TRBV10-1; J: TRBJ2-5; CDR3: CASSGFGKTQYF; DNA: TGCGCCAGCAGTGGGTTCGGAAAGACCCAGTACTTC
D: TRBD2; size: NA; V: TRBV29-1; J: TRBJ2-6; CDR3: CSVERSGAGANVLTF; DNA: TGCAGCGTTGAACGGAGCGGGGCTGGGGCCAACGTCCTGACTTTC
D: NA; size: NA; V: TRBV19; J: TRBJ2-2; CDR3: CASSIKRTTGELFF; DNA: TGTGCCAGTAGTATAAAGCGAACCACCGGGGAGCTGTTTTTT
D: TRBD2; size: NA; V: TRBV6-4; J: TRBJ2-1; CDR3: CASSVSGSGGNEQFF; DNA: TGTGCCAGCTCAGTTAGCGGGAGTGGGGGCAATGAGCAGTTCTTC
D: NA; size: NA; V: TRBV7-2; J: TRBJ1-2; CDR3: CASSDRAAAYGYTF; DNA: TGTGCCAGCAGCGACAGAGCTGCTGCCTATGGCTACACCTTC
D: NA; size: once; V: TRBV7-9; J: TRBJ2-3; CDR3: CASSLSSGTDTQYF; DNA: TGTGCCAGCAGCTTATCAAGCGGCACAGATACGCAGTATTTT
D: NA; size: NA; V: TRBV18; J: TRBJ2-1; CDR3: CASSPDTTPYYNEQFF; DNA: TGTGCCAGCTCACCCGATACTACCCCATATTACAATGAGCAGTTCTTC
D: NA; size: NA; V: TRBV10-1; J: TRBJ1-1; CDR3: CASSDQRNTEAFF; DNA: TGCGCCAGCAGTGATCAGAGGAACACTGAAGCTTTCTTT
D: TRBD2; size: NA; V: TRBV5-4; J: TRBJ2-5; CDR3: CASSSTEAGGRETQYF; DNA: TGTGCCAGCAGCTCGACTGAAGCGGGAGGGAGGGAGACCCAGTACTTC
D: NA; size: NA; V: TRBV28; J: TRBJ1-5; CDR3: CASSLVTRGQPQHF; DNA: TGTGCCAGCAGTTTAGTTACAAGGGGTCAGCCCCAGCATTTT
D: NA; size: NA; V: TRBV11-3; J: TRBJ2-2; CDR3: CASSLESATARDTGELFF; DNA: TGTGCCAGCAGCTTAGAATCTGCTACGGCCAGGGACACCGGGGAGCTGTTTTTT
D: TRBD1; size: NA; V: TRBV27; J: TRBJ2-3; CDR3: CASSIGTGAVDTQYF; DNA: TGTGCCAGCAGTATCGGGACAGGGGCAGTAGATACGCAGTATTTT
D: NA; size: once; V: TRBV6-5; J: TRBJ2-2; CDR3: CASSYSYGELFF; DNA: TGTGCCAGCAGTTACTCTTACGGGGAGCTGTTTTTT
D: NA; size: NA; V: TRBV7-2; J: TRBJ2-1; CDR3: CASSLPRRQYHEQFF; DNA: TGTGCCAGCAGCTTACCTCGAAGACAGTATCATGAGCAGTTCTTC
D: TRBD1; size: NA; V: TRBV18; J: TRBJ1-2; CDR3: CASSPLRDRGLYGYTF; DNA: TGTGCCAGCTCACCTTTACGGGACAGGGGGCTCTATGGCTACACCTTC
D: NA; size: NA; V: TRBV7-3; J: TRBJ2-5; CDR3: CASSSGTPKETQYF; DNA: TGTGCCAGCAGCTCCGGGACTCCGAAAGAGACCCAGTACTTC
D: NA; size: NA; V: TRBV11-2; J: TRBJ2-7; CDR3: CASSRRYEQYF; DNA: TGTGCCAGCAGTCGAAGGTACGAGCAGTACTTC
D: NA; size: NA; V: TRBV18; J: TRBJ1-2; CDR3: CASSPSGGNNYGYTF; DNA: TGTGCCAGCTCACCCTCGGGGGGTAATAACTATGGCTACACCTTC
D: NA; size: NA; V: TRBV5-4; J: TRBJ1-1; CDR3: CASSLHVNTEAFF; DNA: TGTGCCAGCAGCTTGCATGTGAACACTGAAGCTTTCTTT
D: NA; size: NA; V: TRBV2; J: TRBJ1-2; CDR3: CASSDTVVHGYTF; DNA: TGTGCCAGCAGTGATACAGTGGTCCATGGCTACACCTTC
D: NA; size: NA; V: TRBV12-1; J: TRBJ2-2; CDR3: CASSLPGSSGTGELFF; DNA: TGTGCCAGCAGCCTCCCGGGGAGTTCGGGCACCGGGGAGCTGTTTTTT
D: TRBD1; size: NA; V: TRBV7-9; J: TRBJ1-4; CDR3: CASSLRGTANEKLFF; DNA: TGTGCCAGCAGCTTGCGGGGGACAGCTAATGAAAAACTGTTTTTT
D: TRBD2; size: NA; V: TRBV9; J: TRBJ2-3; CDR3: CASSVGTSGRARGAADTQYF; DNA: TGTGCCAGCAGCGTAGGGACTAGCGGGAGGGCCAGAGGGGCGGCAGATACGCAGTATTTT
D: NA; size: NA; V: TRBV15; J: TRBJ1-1; CDR3: CATSRTRGAPVNTEAFF; DNA: TGTGCCACCAGCAGAACCAGGGGTGCCCCCGTGAACACTGAAGCTTTCTTT
D: NA; size: NA; V: TRBV6-1; J: TRBJ2-1; CDR3: CASSAVVGSYNEQFF; DNA: TGTGCCAGCAGTGCCGTAGTAGGCTCCTACAATGAGCAGTTCTTC
D: TRBD1; size: NA; V: TRBV15; J: TRBJ2-1; CDR3: CATKQGVFVQNEQFF; DNA: TGTGCCACCAAGCAGGGGGTGTTCGTACAAAATGAGCAGTTCTTC
D: NA; size: few; V: TRBV4-1; J: TRBJ2-3; CDR3: CASSLGPNTDTQYF; DNA: TGCGCCAGCAGCCTGGGACCAAACACAGATACGCAGTATTTT
D: NA; size: few; V: TRBV5-4; J: TRBJ2-1; CDR3: CASSSRTVIEQFF; DNA: TGTGCCAGCAGCTCCCGGACGGTAATTGAGCAGTTCTTC
D: TRBD2; size: NA; V: TRBV4-1; J: TRBJ2-5; CDR3: CASSQILAGEETQYF; DNA: TGCGCCAGCAGCCAGATTCTAGCGGGGGAAGAGACCCAGTACTTC
D: NA; size: few; V: TRBV10-2; J: TRBJ1-5; CDR3: CASTHTVQSNQPQHF; DNA: TGCGCCAGCACCCACACAGTCCAGAGCAATCAGCCCCAGCATTTT
D: TRBD2; size: NA; V: TRBV15; J: TRBJ2-1; CDR3: CATSTSSGRTNEQFF; DNA: TGTGCCACCAGCACATCTAGCGGGAGGACCAATGAGCAGTTCTTC
D: NA; size: NA; V: TRBV9; J: TRBJ1-1; CDR3: CASSSKLANTEAFF; DNA: TGTGCCAGCAGCTCGAAGCTGGCGAACACTGAAGCTTTCTTT
D: TRBD1; size: NA; V: TRBV7-2; J: TRBJ1-1; CDR3: CASSLDRGRTEAFF; DNA: TGTGCCAGCAGCTTGGACAGGGGGCGAACTGAAGCTTTCTTT
D: NA; size: NA; V: TRBV7-8; J: TRBJ2-7; CDR3: CASSLEPGTGTSPSYEQYF; DNA: TGTGCCAGCAGCTTAGAGCCGGGAACTGGGACGAGTCCTTCCTACGAGCAGTACTTC
D: NA; size: few; V: TRBV18; J: TRBJ2-7; CDR3: CASSPSSPYEQYF; DNA: TGTGCCAGCTCACCCAGCAGTCCCTACGAGCAGTACTTC
D: NA; size: once; V: TRBV11-2; J: TRBJ2-3; CDR3: CASSLEGKYTDTQYF; DNA: TGTGCCAGCAGCCTGGAGGGGAAGTACACAGATACGCAGTATTTT
D: NA; size: NA; V: TRBV7-2; J: TRBJ2-7; CDR3: CASSLGARGAYEQYF; DNA: TGTGCCAGCAGCTTAGGGGCCAGGGGTGCCTACGAGCAGTACTTC
D: NA; size: NA; V: TRBV5-1; J: TRBJ2-2; CDR3: CASSFIWGTGELFF; DNA: TGCGCCAGCAGCTTTATATGGGGCACCGGGGAGCTGTTTTTT
D: NA; size: NA; V: TRBV7-6; J: TRBJ2-7; CDR3: CASSSPSLEQYF; DNA: TGTGCCAGCAGCTCCCCGAGCCTCGAGCAGTACTTC
D: TRBD1; size: few; V: TRBV27; J: TRBJ2-2; CDR3: CASGPRLPGQANTGELFF; DNA: TGTGCCAGCGGCCCTCGTCTTCCAGGACAGGCGAACACCGGGGAGCTGTTTTTT
D: NA; size: NA; V: TRBV2; J: TRBJ1-5; CDR3: CASSRQASNQPQHF; DNA: TGTGCCAGCAGTCGACAGGCAAGCAATCAGCCCCAGCATTTT
D: NA; size: NA; V: TRBV28; J: TRBJ1-2; CDR3: CASSHLGYTF; DNA: TGTGCCAGCAGTCACCTCGGGTACACCTTC
D: TRBD1; size: once; V: TRBV11-3; J: TRBJ2-2; CDR3: CASSETGGSGELFF; DNA: TGTGCCAGCAGCGAGACAGGGGGTAGCGGGGAGCTGTTTTTT
D: TRBD1; size: NA; V: TRBV30; J: TRBJ1-5; CDR3: CAWSPDRGNQPQHF; DNA: TGTGCCTGGAGTCCGGACAGGGGCAATCAGCCCCAGCATTTT
D: NA; size: NA; V: TRBV18; J: TRBJ2-3; CDR3: CASSPSTDTQYF; DNA: TGTGCCAGCTCCCCCAGCACAGATACGCAGTATTTT
D: NA; size: NA; V: TRBV5-6; J: TRBJ2-7; CDR3: CASSLGAEVYEQYF; DNA: TGTGCCAGCAGCTTGGGTGCGGAAGTCTATGAGCAGTACTTC